The clone carrying this T cell receptor (beta chain) is medium-sized within its sample. As yet, its antigen is unknown. A library prepared for alpha chains yielded this beta chain as an off-target read; its size is of little meaning. CDR3 length equals 11 residues. The germline V gene encodes CDR1 LGHNA and CDR2 YNFKEQ. The ends were cut back, 0 bases at V and 5 bases at J, with 2 bases in the middle. This sample was taken from a study of spatial heterogeneity in lung cancer. Time point in this sample: sample taken at primary tumor resection. Overall study results and limits: Counts of expanded alpha and beta TCRs within tumors tracked the tumor nonsynonymous mutation count.

Each CDR3 protein is one row after TCRdb ran MiXCR on the 5' RACE reads. Of around 15,000 distinct CDR3 sequences listed, approximately 7% are singletons. This material consisted of lung tumor tissue, taken at surgery. The origin of this receptor is a female donor with early-stage non-small cell lung cancer. The chain uses TRBV4-2 and TRBJ2-7; D call uncertain. CDR3 protein: CASSQEDEQYF. The CDR3 region has the DNA TGTGCCAGCAGCCAAGAGGACGAGCAGTACTTC.